A single TCR beta chain is shown here with its context. Vbeta (60) and Jbeta (13) primers were used in the PCR. Generated by immunoSEQ multiplex PCR, the TCRdb table keeps only in-frame clones and is missing some. This table has 150,000 to 200,000 clones, about 80% appearing once. The record originates from a study of cytomegalovirus exposure and HLA in healthy donors. Germline-derived CDR1 and CDR2 are SGDLS and YYNGEE. The CDR3 has 14 residues. Germline trimming cut 0 bases from V and 10 bases from J; bases unmatched to any gene: 8. This receptor was identified in a woman aged 18-29 years in good health and CMV-seropositive. The chain recombines TRBV9 with TRBJ1-2; 8 nucleotides line up with TRBD1. Material: PBMCs. In nucleotides, the CDR3 is TGTGCCAGCAGCGTAGCAAACGGACAGGGTGACTACACCTTC. This translates into CASSVANGQGDYTF.